These 23 T cell receptor beta chains came from one sample sequenced in a study of T cell responses to AZD1222 COVID-19 vaccine. Clones were sequenced by immunoSEQ multiplex PCR, and TCRdb holds only the in-frame ones, with some missing. The sample lists approximately 97,000 clones, 85% to 90% occurring once. This specimen consisted of peripheral blood, obtained on day 0 of AZD1222 vaccination. These receptors came from an adult in good health.

This clone occurred once. This chain joins TRBV4-2 and TRBJ2-7; no clear D. The CDR3 totals 12 residues. Germline assignment: CDR1 LGHNA and CDR2 YNFKEQ. The germline V and J ends were trimmed by 1 base and 7 bases, with 8 bases remaining between them. This CDR3 reads CASSQGEEEQYF. The CDR3 bases are TGTGCCAGCAGCCAAGGAGAGGAGGAGCAGTACTTC.

CDR3 in amino acids: CASSLHHRTSTGELFF. The CDR3 bases are TGCGCCAGCAGCTTGCATCACAGAACTAGCACCGGGGAGCTGTTTTTT. This sequence joins TRBV5-1 and TRBJ2-2, with a tentative D call TRBD2 (5 bases). V was clipped by 1 base and J by 4 bases, with 14 bases between them. The germline V gene has CDR1 SGHRS and CDR2 YFSETQ. The CDR3 is 16 residues long.

The rearrangement links TRBV4-1 to TRBJ1-6; D gene ambiguous. The CDR3 spans 15 residues. CDR1 MGHRA and CDR2 YSYEKL come from the germline V gene. Trimming pared 1 base from V and 11 bases from J, leaving 15 bases between. The CDR3 DNA follows: TGCGCCAGCAGCCAAGCCGAAAGAGGTTTCGCACCCCTCCACTTT. Protein sequence: CASSQAERGFAPLHF.

This chain joins TRBV7-2 and TRBJ1-4; possible D gene TRBD1, 6 bases. The V end was cut by 5 bases, the J end by 7 bases, with 17 bases between. The CDR3 sequence is 15 residues long. Germline assignment: CDR1 SGHTA and CDR2 FQGNSA. CDR3 bases: TGTGCCAGCAGCATCGGGACAACCTTTGGTGAAAAACTGTTTTTT. Its translation is CASSIGTTFGEKLFF.

This chain joins TRBV12-3 or TRBV12-4 and TRBJ2-1, with D maybe TRBD1 (5 bases). The CDR3 consists of 13 residues. V lost 5 bases to trimming and J lost 6 bases, with 11 bases between them. The CDR3 coding sequence is TGTGCCAGCAGTGGTAGGGGTAGCAATGAGCAGTTCTTC. It specifies CASSGRGSNEQFF.

This clone was observed a few times. V usage is TRBV18 and J usage is TRBJ1-1; D uncertain. The CDR3 has 16 amino acids. Per germline, CDR1 KGHSH and CDR2 LQKENI. V lost 3 bases, J lost 3 bases, and 17 bases lay in between. DNA for the CDR3: TGTGCCAGCTCACCCCAAGGGTCGACCGATCACACTGAAGCTTTCTTT. Translated: CASSPQGSTDHTEAFF.

The CDR3 region is CASSMSGTARYNEQFF. CDR3 sequence (DNA): TGTGCCAGCAGTATGTCCGGGACAGCGCGATACAATGAGCAGTTCTTC. The V and J genes are TRBV28 and TRBJ2-1; TRBD1 matches 7 bases. Germline V gene lookup returns CDR1 MDHEN and CDR2 SYDVKM. With 5 bases clipped from V and 4 bases from J, the junction kept 11 bases outside the gene matches. The CDR3 consists of 16 residues. The full variable domain, with the rest looked up from reference TRBV28 and TRBJ2-1, is DVKVTQSSRYLVKRTGEKVFLECVQDMDHENMFWYRQDPGLGLRLIYFSYDVKMKEKGDIPEGYSVSREKKERFSLILESASTNQTSMYLCASSMSGTARYNEQFFGPGTRLTVL.

The chain links TRBV6-2 or TRBV6-3 to TRBJ2-5; 9 nucleotides line up with TRBD1. Germline V gene sequence: CDR1 MNHEY, CDR2 SVGEGT. This CDR3 comprises 16 residues. V lost 4 bases to trimming and J lost 3 bases; unmatched junction nucleotides: 9. In DNA, the CDR3 is TGTGCCAGCAGTTCTACTCCGGGACAGGGCAAAGAGACCCAGTACTTC. Translated, it gives CASSSTPGQGKETQYF.

This clone was observed a handful of times. The chain joins TRBV19 to TRBJ1-2, with 7 bases identical to TRBD1. Germline V gives CDR1 LNHDA, CDR2 SQIVND (reference sequence). V was pared by 6 bases and J by 2 bases, with 9 bases of the junction left unmatched. The CDR3 covers 15 residues. The CDR3 loop is CASSKRGQINYGYTF. Here the CDR3 DNA reads TGTGCCAGTAGCAAAAGGGGACAGATCAACTATGGCTACACCTTC.

This chain joins TRBV5-4 and TRBJ2-3; no definite D call. From germline, CDR1 is SGHNT and CDR2 YYREEE (reference sequence). The CDR3 sequence is 14 residues long. Trimming removed 0 bases at V and 2 bases at J, with 7 bases between. The CDR3 loop reads CASSLGSPTDTQYF. The CDR3 nucleotides are TGTGCCAGCAGCTTGGGAAGCCCCACAGATACGCAGTATTTT.

This clone was observed once. This sequence joins TRBV23-1 and TRBJ1-1; D not certain. TRBV23-1 is an ORF, and what it does is uncertain. Trimming stripped 2 bases from V and 0 bases from J, with 16 bases between. This CDR3 spans 17 amino acids. This CDR3 reads CASSQEGPRLMNTEAFF. The CDR3 region has the DNA TGCGCCAGCAGTCAAGAAGGCCCCAGATTAATGAACACTGAAGCTTTCTTT.

DNA of the CDR3: TGTGCCAGCAGCTTAGCTGGTAGCGGGGGCTCCTACAATGAGCAGTTCTTC. Its protein is CASSLAGSGGSYNEQFF. The J gene is TRBJ2-1, the V gene TRBV7-2, with TRBD2 identical over 9 bases. The CDR3 contains 17 residues. V gave up 0 bases and J gave up 0 bases; unmatched junction bases: 3. The germline gives CDR1 SGHTA, CDR2 FQGNSA. Combining the CDR3 with reference TRBV7-2 and TRBJ2-1 gives the whole variable domain GAGVSQSPSNKVTEKGKDVELRCDPISGHTALYWYRQSLGQGLEFLIYFQGNSAPDKSGLPSDRFSAERTGGSVSTLTIQRTQQEDSAVYLCASSLAGSGGSYNEQFFGPGTRLTVL.

The chain links TRBV5-1 to TRBJ2-1, with D perhaps matching TRBD2 (6 bases). V lost 1 base and J lost 2, with 10 bases in between. The CDR3 loop spans 15 amino acids. The germline V gene encodes CDR1 SGHRS and CDR2 YFSETQ. The CDR3 region is CASSLNGGTYNEQFF. The DNA of the CDR3 is TGCGCCAGCAGCTTGAACGGCGGGACCTACAATGAGCAGTTCTTC.

The CDR3: CSVEVGNGANVLTF. The CDR3 DNA reads TGCAGCGTTGAAGTGGGAAATGGGGCCAACGTCCTGACTTTC. The rearrangement joins TRBV29-1 to TRBJ2-6, with D uncertain. Germline CDR1 SQVTM, CDR2 ANQGSEA. The V and J ends lost 1 base and 3 bases respectively, with 7 bases between them. CDR3 length equals 14 residues. The variable domain in full, with the rest retrieved from reference TRBV29-1 and TRBJ2-6, is SAVISQKPSRDICQRGTSLTIQCQVDSQVTMMFWYRQQPGQSLTLIATANQGSEATYESGFVIDKFPISRPNLTFSTLTVSNMSPEDSSIYLCSVEVGNGANVLTFGAGSRLTVL.

The genes are TRBV28 and TRBJ2-5, with 8 bases identical to TRBD1. Germline CDR1 MDHEN, CDR2 SYDVKM. This CDR3 has 15 amino acids. The V and J ends lost 6 bases and 2 bases, in that order; junction bases with no gene match: 8. CDR3: CASRGDRHAQETQYF. The CDR3 DNA reads as TGTGCCAGCAGAGGGGACAGGCACGCTCAAGAGACCCAGTACTTC.

This rearrangement joins TRBV4-3 to TRBJ1-2, with D maybe TRBD1 (5 bases). The germline V gene encodes CDR1 LGHNA and CDR2 YSLEER. Trimming stripped 0 bases from V and 4 bases from J, with 15 bases between. This CDR3 is 16 amino acids long. CDR3 sequence reads: CASSQDGSGLIYGYTF. Written as DNA, the CDR3 is TGCGCCAGCAGCCAAGATGGGTCGGGGCTGATCTATGGCTACACCTTC.

The chain combines TRBV5-3 with TRBJ2-7; D unclear. TRBV5-3 is an open reading frame, and its role is uncertain. Trimming took 2 bases from V and 2 from J, leaving 11 bases between them. This CDR3 contains 14 residues. CDR3 in amino acids: CARSFLYSTYEQYF. CDR3 DNA sequence: TGTGCCAGAAGCTTTCTGTACAGCACCTACGAGCAGTACTTC.

This chain connects TRBV3-1 (or the pseudogene TRBV3-2) to TRBJ2-5; 7 bases map to TRBD1. The CDR3 is made up of 14 amino acids. Germline CDR1 LGHDT, CDR2 YNNKEL (reference sequence). V was pared by 4 bases and J by 9 bases, with 11 bases of the junction left unmatched. CDR3 loop: CASSPLSDRSAQYF. CDR3 in DNA: TGTGCCAGCAGCCCATTGTCGGACAGGTCGGCCCAGTACTTC.

The V and J genes are TRBV19 and TRBJ1-6, with D maybe TRBD1 (6 bases). The CDR3 covers 15 residues. Trimming removed 3 bases from V and 7 bases from J, with 13 bases in between. The germline CDR1 and CDR2 sequences are LNHDA and SQIVND (reference sequence). The CDR3 DNA follows: TGTGCCAGTAGTATGGGGACAATAGCAAATTCACCCCTCCACTTT. It translates to CASSMGTIANSPLHF.

The CDR3 loop reads CASSLAVGGAVDNEQFF. The CDR3 nucleotides are TGTGCCAGCAGCTTAGCGGTGGGGGGCGCGGTAGACAATGAGCAGTTCTTC. V gene TRBV7-9 combines with J gene TRBJ2-1; D possibly uses TRBD1 or TRBD2 (6 bases each). This CDR3 has 17 amino acids. V gave up 0 bases and J gave up 5 bases, with 17 bases separating them. CDR1 SEHNR and CDR2 FQNEAQ come from the germline V gene (reference sequence).

This rearrangement joins TRBV19 to TRBJ2-1; possibly TRBD2 for D (6 bases). CDR1 and CDR2 (germline): LNHDA, SQIVND (reference sequence). This CDR3 is 16 amino acids long. Trimming cost V 3 bases and J 1 base, with 13 bases left between them. CDR3 in amino acids: CASSMGLAFSYNEQFF. CDR3 bases: TGTGCCAGTAGTATGGGCCTAGCGTTTTCCTACAATGAGCAGTTCTTC. Variable domain in full (rest from reference TRBV19 and TRBJ2-1): DGGITQSPKYLFRKEGQNVTLSCEQNLNHDAMYWYRQDPGQGLRLIYYSQIVNDFQKGDIAEGYSVSREKKESFPLTVTSAQKNPTAFYLCASSMGLAFSYNEQFFGPGTRLTVL.

A few counts support this clone. The chain uses TRBV2 and TRBJ1-5; TRBD1 is a possible D gene (6 bases). CDR3 length: 14 amino acids. Germline V CDR1 and CDR2: SNHLY, FYNNEI. The V end lost 1 base, the J end lost 8 bases, and 12 bases lay between the germline ends. Written as DNA, the CDR3 is TGTGCCAGCAGTGAAGAGAGGGGGGTGAAGCCCCAGCATTTT. Translated, it gives CASSEERGVKPQHF. Variable domain in full (rest from reference TRBV2 and TRBJ1-5): EPEVTQTPSHQVTQMGQEVILRCVPISNHLYFYWYRQILGQKVEFLVSFYNNEISEKSEIFDDQFSVERPDGSNFTLKIRSTKLEDSAMYFCASSEERGVKPQHFGDGTRLSIL.

This clone was detected only once. This sequence joins TRBV5-1 and TRBJ2-1, with TRBD1 matching over 10 bases. The germline V gene encodes CDR1 SGHRS and CDR2 YFSETQ. V dropped 3 bases and J dropped 5; count of bases not matched to a gene: 2. The CDR3 consists of 14 residues. CDR3 DNA: TGCGCCAGCAGCTCGGGACAGGGGAACAATGAGCAGTTCTTC. Residues: CASSSGQGNNEQFF.